This TCR beta chain was identified in a study of blood T cell repertoires in COVID-19. Overall study: COVID-19 samples collected from the United States, Italy and Spain covered acute and convalescent phases. Sources were T cells, B-cell-depleted T cells, or PBMCs; the material itself was cDNA or gDNA.

Original data processing: It was from reference gene primer amplification that nucleated cell counts were estimated. TCRdb keeps only in-frame clones here, not all; method: immunoSEQ multiplex PCR. V and J calls plus clone size are reproduced from that table; the DNA served to infer D and trimming. The sample carries approximately 240,000 clones, 88% recorded once. The V segment lost 9 bases and the J segment 7 bases; nucleotides outside the gene matches: 0. The CDR3 is 10 amino acids. CDR1 and CDR2 (germline): SNHLY, FYNNEI. Sequencing used peripheral blood. The chain uses TRBV2 and TRBJ1-2; 9 nucleotides match TRBD1. The TCR comes from a woman aged 40 to 50 who had recovered from COVID-19. This CDR3 is CARGQGGYTF. For the CDR3, the DNA is TGTGCCAGGGGACAGGGTGGCTACACCTTC.